This note documents a single T cell receptor beta chain sequence. Its target is not known. Germline V CDR1 and CDR2: SQVTM, ANQGSEA. V lost 3 bases, J lost 6 bases, and 14 bases lay in between. The CDR3 contains 14 residues. This entry belongs to a study of T cells in localized non-small cell lung cancer. Study results and caveats: Uninvolved neighboring lung showed the greatest T cell clonality, exceeding tumor. Of the top 100 tumor clones, median roughly 60 were in adjacent lung, approximately 29 among its top 100. An association was observed between higher blood T cell density and longer overall survival.

The table came from immunoSEQ multiplex PCR; TCRdb's copy has only in-frame clones and leaves some out. The sample records 3,400 or so clones, just over 30% being singletons. Nonneoplastic adjacent lung devoid of atypia was obtained no less than 2 cm from the tumor margin. The TCR sequence derives from a male donor aged 60 or over with stage III lung adenocarcinoma. The material was normal lung tissue next to the tumor, obtained before any cancer treatment. The gene calls are TRBV29-1 and TRBJ2-2; D may be TRBD1 (5 bases). In nucleotides, the CDR3 is TGCAGCGTTGAGCTAGGGGTTATATCCGGGGAGCTGTTTTTT. Its translation is CSVELGVISGELFF.